This T cell receptor beta chain emerged from a study of T cells in women clearing cervical HPV infection. Study-wide context: Controls gave blood once infection was undetectable; cases at lesion identification.

Germline assignment: CDR1 ENHRY and CDR2 SYGVKD. The CDR3 length is 14 residues. Trimming cost V 6 bases and J 9 bases; bases outside gene matches: 9. On this clone itself: Read data end 3 residues before the CDR3 end; the end is taken from the germline J gene.

Produced via immunoSEQ multiplex PCR; TCRdb's table is partial and in-frame only. The listing records 15,000 to 20,000 clones. The rearrangement joins TRBV10-3 to TRBJ2-1; 9 nucleotides line up with TRBD1. The sequencing input was blood buffy coat. The sequence was collected from a woman aged 18 to 75 with a cervical HPV16 infection that either progressed to CIN3+ or cleared (not recorded which). The DNA read from the CDR3 is TGTGCCATCAGCCTGCTACAGGGGGCTGGTGAG. It translates to CAISLLQGAGE. The whole CDR3 protein reads CAISLLQGAGEQFF.